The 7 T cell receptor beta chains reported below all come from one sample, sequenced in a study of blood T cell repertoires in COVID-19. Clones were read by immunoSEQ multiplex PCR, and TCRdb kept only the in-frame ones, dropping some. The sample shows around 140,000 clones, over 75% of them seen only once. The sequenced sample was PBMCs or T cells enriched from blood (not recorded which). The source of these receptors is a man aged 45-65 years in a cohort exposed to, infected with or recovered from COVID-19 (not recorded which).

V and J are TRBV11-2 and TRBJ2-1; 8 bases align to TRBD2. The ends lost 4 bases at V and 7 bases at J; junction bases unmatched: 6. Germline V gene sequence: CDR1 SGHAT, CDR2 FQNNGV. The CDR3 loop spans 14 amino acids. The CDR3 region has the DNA TGTGCCAGCAGCTCCGGGACTAGGGTTAATGAGCAGTTCTTC. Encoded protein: CASSSGTRVNEQFF.

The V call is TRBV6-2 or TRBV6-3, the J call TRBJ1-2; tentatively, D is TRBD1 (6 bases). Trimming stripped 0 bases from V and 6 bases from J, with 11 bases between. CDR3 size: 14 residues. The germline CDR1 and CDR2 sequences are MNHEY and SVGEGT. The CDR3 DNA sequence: TGTGCCAGCAGTTACTCCGGGACATTTAATGGCTACACCTTC. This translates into CASSYSGTFNGYTF.

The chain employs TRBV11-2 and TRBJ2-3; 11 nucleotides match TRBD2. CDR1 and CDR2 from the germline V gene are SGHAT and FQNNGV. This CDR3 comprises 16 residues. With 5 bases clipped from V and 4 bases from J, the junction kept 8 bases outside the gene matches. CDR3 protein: CASSLNSGGASDTQYF. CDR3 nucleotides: TGTGCCAGCAGCCTCAATAGCGGGGGGGCGTCAGATACGCAGTATTTT.

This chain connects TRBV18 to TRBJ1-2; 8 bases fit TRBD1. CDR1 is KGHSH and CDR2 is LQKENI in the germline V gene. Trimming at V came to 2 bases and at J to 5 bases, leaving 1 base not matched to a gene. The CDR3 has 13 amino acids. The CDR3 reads CASSPTGGYGYTF. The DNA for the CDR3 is TGTGCCAGCTCACCAACAGGGGGATATGGCTACACCTTC.

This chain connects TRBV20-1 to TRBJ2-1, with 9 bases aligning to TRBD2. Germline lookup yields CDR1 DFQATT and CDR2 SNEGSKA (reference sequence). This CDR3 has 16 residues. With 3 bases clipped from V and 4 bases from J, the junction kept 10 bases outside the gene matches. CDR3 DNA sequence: TGCAGTGCTAGTGAAATAGCGGGAGACTCTTACAATGAGCAGTTCTTC. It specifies CSASEIAGDSYNEQFF.

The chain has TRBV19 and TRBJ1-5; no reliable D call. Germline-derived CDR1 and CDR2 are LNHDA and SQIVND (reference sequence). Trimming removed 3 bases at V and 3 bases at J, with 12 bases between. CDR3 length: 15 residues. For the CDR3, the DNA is TGTGCCAGTAGTATTGCCCAGGCCTTCAATCAGCCCCAGCATTTT. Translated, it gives CASSIAQAFNQPQHF.

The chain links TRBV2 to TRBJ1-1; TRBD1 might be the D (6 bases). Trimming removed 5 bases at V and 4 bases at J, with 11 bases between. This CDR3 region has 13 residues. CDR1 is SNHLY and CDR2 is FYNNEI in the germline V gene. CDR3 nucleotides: TGTGCCAGCAGTTCAACAGGGTCCACTGAAGCTTTCTTT. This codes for CASSSTGSTEAFF.